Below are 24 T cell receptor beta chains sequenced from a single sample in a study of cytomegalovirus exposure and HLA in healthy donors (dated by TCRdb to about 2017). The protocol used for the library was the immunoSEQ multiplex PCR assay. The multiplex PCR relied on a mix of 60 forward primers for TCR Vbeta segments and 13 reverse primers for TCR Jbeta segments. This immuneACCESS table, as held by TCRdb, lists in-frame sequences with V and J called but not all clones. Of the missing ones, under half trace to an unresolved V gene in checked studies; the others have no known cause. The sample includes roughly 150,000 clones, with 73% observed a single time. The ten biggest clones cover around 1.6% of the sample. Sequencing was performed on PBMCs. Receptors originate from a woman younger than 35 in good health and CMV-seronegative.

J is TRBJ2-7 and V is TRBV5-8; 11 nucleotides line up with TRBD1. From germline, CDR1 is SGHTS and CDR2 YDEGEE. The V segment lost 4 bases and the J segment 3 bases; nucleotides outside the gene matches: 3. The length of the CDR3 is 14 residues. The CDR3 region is CASSVGTGGYEQYF. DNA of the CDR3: TGTGCCAGCAGCGTCGGGACAGGGGGCTACGAGCAGTACTTC.

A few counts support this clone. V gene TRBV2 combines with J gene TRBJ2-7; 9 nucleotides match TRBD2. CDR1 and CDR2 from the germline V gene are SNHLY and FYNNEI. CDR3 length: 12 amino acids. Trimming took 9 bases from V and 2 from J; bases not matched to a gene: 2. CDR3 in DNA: TGTGCCAGTAGCGGGGGTACCTACGAGCAGTACTTC. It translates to CASSGGTYEQYF.

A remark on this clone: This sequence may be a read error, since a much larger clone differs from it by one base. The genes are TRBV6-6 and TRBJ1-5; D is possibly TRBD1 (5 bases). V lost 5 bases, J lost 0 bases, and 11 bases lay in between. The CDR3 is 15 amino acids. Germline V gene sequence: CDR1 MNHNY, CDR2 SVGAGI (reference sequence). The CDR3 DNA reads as TGTGCCAGCAGTCTCGACAGTTATAGCAATCAGCCCCAGCATTTT. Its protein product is CASSLDSYSNQPQHF.

CDR3 loop: CASSFRGSDTQYF. The CDR3 nucleotides read TGTGCCAGCAGCTTCAGAGGGAGCGATACGCAGTATTTT. The gene calls are TRBV7-2 and TRBJ2-3; perhaps TRBD2 as D (5 bases). CDR1 is SGHTA, CDR2 FQGNSA, per germline. Trimming left V 3 bases short and J 6 bases short, with 10 bases between. The CDR3 contains 13 residues. Based on the CDR3 plus reference TRBV7-2 and TRBJ2-3, the full variable domain is GAGVSQSPSNKVTEKGKDVELRCDPISGHTALYWYRQSLGQGLEFLIYFQGNSAPDKSGLPSDRFSAERTGGSVSTLTIQRTQQEDSAVYLCASSFRGSDTQYFGPGTRLTVL.

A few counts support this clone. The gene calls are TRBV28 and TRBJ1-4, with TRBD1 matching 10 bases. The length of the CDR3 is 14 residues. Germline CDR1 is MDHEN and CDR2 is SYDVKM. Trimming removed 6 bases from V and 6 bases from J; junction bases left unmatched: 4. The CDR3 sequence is CASRTGGGYEKLFF. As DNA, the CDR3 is TGTGCCAGCAGGACAGGGGGCGGCTATGAAAAACTGTTTTTT.

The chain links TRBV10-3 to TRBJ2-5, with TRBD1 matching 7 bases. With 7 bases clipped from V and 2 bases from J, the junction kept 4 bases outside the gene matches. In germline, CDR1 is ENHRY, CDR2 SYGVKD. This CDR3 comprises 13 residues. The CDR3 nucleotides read TGTGCCATCACTCGGGACAGTCAAGAGACCCAGTACTTC. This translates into CAITRDSQETQYF.

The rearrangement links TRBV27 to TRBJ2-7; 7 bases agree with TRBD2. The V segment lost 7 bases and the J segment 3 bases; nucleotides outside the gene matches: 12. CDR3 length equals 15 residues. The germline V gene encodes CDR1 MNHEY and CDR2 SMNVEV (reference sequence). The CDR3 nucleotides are TGTGCCAGCACCTCTGGACTAGGATTCCTCTACGAGCAGTACTTC. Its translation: CASTSGLGFLYEQYF.

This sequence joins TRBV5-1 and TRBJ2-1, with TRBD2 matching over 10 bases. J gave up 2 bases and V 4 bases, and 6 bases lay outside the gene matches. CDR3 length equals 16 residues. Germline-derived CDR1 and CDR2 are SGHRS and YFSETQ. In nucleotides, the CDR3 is TGCGCCAGCAGCGGCCGACTAGCGGGCCCCTACAATGAGCAGTTCTTC. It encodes CASSGRLAGPYNEQFF.

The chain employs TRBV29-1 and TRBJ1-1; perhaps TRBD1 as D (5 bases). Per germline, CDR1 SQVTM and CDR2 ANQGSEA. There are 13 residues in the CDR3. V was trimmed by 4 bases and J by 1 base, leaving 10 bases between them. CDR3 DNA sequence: TGCAGCGTTGTAATCAGGGAGAACACTGAAGCTTTCTTT. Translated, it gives CSVVIRENTEAFF.

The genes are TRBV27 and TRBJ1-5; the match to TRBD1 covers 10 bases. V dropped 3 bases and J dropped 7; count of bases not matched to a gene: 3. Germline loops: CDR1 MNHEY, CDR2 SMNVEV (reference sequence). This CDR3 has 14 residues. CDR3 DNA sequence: TGTGCCAGCAGTTTGGACAGGGGGAGGCAGCCCCAGCATTTT. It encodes CASSLDRGRQPQHF.

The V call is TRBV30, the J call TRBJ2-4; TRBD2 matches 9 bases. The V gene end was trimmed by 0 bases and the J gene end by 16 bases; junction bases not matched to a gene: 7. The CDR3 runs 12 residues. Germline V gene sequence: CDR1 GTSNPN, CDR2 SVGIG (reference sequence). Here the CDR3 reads CAWSVEGGRGYF. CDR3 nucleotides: TGTGCCTGGAGTGTAGAGGGCGGGAGGGGCTACTTC.

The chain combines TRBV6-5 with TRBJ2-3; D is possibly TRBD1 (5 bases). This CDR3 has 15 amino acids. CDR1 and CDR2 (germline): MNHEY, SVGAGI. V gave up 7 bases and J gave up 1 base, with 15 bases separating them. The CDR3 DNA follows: TGTGCCAGCACCCCCAGGGTTGCTGGCACAGATACGCAGTATTTT. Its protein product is CASTPRVAGTDTQYF.

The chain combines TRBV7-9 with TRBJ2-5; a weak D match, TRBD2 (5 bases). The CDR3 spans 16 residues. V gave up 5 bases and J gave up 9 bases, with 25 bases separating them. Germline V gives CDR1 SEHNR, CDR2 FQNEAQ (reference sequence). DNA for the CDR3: TGTGCCAGCAGCCAGGACTGGTGGAAGGGCTCTTTGGCCCAGTACTTC. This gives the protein CASSQDWWKGSLAQYF.

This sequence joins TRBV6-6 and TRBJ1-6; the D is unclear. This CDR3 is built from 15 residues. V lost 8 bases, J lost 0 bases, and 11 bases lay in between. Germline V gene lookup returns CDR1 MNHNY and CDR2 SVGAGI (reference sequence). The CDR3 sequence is CASRTVSSYNSPLHF. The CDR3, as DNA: TGTGCCAGCCGTACAGTGAGCTCCTATAATTCACCCCTCCACTTT.

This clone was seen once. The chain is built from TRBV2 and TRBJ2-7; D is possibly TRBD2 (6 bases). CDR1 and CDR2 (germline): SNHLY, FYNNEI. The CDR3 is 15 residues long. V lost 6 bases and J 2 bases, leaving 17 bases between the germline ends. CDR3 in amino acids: CASRDPGLRTYEQYV. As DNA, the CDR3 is TGTGCCAGCAGAGATCCGGGACTCCGCACCTACGAGCAGTACGTC.

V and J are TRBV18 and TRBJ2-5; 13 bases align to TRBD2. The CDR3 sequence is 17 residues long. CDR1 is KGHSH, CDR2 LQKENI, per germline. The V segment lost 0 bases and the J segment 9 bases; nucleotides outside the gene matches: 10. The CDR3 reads CASSPPGLAGSVESQYF. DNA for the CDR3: TGTGCCAGCTCACCACCGGGACTAGCGGGGTCAGTGGAGTCCCAGTACTTC. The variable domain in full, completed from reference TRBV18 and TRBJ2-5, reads NAGVMQNPRHLVRRRGQEARLRCSPMKGHSHVYWYRQLPEEGLKFMVYLQKENIIDESGMPKERFSAEFPKEGPSILRIQQVVRGDSAAYFCASSPPGLAGSVESQYFGPGTRLLVL.

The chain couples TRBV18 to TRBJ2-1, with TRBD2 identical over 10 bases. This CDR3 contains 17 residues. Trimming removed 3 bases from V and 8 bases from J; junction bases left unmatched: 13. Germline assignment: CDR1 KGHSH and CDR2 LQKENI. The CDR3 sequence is CASSPWTSGQKGHEQFF. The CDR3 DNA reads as TGTGCCAGCTCACCTTGGACTAGCGGCCAAAAAGGCCATGAGCAGTTCTTC. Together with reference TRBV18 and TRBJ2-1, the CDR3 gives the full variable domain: NAGVMQNPRHLVRRRGQEARLRCSPMKGHSHVYWYRQLPEEGLKFMVYLQKENIIDESGMPKERFSAEFPKEGPSILRIQQVVRGDSAAYFCASSPWTSGQKGHEQFFGPGTRLTVL.

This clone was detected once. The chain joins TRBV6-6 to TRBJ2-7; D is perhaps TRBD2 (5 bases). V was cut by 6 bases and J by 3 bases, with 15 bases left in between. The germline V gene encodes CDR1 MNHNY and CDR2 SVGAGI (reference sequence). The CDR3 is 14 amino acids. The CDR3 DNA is TGTGCCAGCAGCCGGGATATAGGGAACTACGAGCAGTACGTC. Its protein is CASSRDIGNYEQYV.

CDR3 sequence: CASSGTGLRDGYTF. CDR3 sequence (DNA): TGTGCCAGCAGTGGAACAGGGTTAAGGGATGGCTACACCTTC. The chain employs TRBV25-1 and TRBJ1-2; D is possibly TRBD1 (6 bases). The CDR3 length is 14 residues. Deletions cut 4 bases from V and 6 bases from J, with 15 bases between. Germline V CDR1 and CDR2: MGHDK, SYGVNS.

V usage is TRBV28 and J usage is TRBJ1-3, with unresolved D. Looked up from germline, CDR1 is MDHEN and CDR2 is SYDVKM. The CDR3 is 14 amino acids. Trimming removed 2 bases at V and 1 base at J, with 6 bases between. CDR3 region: CASSLRGSGNTIYF. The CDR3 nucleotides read TGTGCCAGCAGTTTACGAGGGTCTGGAAACACCATATATTTT.

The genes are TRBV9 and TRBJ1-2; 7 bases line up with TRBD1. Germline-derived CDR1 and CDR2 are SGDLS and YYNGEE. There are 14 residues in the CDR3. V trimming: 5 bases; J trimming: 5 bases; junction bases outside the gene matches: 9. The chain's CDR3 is CASRGTQGNYGYTF. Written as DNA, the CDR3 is TGTGCCAGCAGAGGGACACAGGGGAATTATGGCTACACCTTC.

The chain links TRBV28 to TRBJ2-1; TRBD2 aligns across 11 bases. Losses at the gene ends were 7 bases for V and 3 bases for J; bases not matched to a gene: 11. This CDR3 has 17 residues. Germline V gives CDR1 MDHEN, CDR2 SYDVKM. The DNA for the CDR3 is TGTGCCAGCAACCCCTCCCTTCTAGCGGGGGGCTACAATGAGCAGTTCTTC. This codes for CASNPSLLAGGYNEQFF.

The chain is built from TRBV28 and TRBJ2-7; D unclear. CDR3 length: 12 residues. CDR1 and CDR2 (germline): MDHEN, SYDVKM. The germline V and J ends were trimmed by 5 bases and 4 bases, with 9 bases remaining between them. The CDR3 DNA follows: TGTGCCAGCAGTCTCACTGCGTACGAGCAGTACTTC. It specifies CASSLTAYEQYF. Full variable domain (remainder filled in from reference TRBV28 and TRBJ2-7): DVKVTQSSRYLVKRTGEKVFLECVQDMDHENMFWYRQDPGLGLRLIYFSYDVKMKEKGDIPEGYSVSREKKERFSLILESASTNQTSMYLCASSLTAYEQYFGPGTRLTVT.

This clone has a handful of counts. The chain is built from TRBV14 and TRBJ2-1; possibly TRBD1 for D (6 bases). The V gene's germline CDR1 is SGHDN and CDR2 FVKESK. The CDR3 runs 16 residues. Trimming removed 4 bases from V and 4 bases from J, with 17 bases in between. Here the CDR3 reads CASSPGPDSLYNEQFF. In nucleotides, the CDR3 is TGTGCCAGCAGCCCAGGGCCGGACAGTCTTTACAATGAGCAGTTCTTC.